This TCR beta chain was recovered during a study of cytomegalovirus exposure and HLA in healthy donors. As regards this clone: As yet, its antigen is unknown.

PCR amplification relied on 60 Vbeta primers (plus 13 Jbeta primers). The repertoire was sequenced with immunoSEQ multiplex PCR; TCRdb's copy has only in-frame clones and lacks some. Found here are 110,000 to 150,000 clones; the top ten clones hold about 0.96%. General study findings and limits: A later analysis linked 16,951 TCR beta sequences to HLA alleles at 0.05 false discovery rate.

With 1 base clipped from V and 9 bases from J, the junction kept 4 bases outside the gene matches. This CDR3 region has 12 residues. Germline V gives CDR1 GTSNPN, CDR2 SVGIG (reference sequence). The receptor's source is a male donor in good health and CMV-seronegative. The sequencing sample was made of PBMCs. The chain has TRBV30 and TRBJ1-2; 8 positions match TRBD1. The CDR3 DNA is TGTGCCTGGAGTGCAGGGGGCAATAGCTACACCTTC. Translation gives CAWSAGGNSYTF.